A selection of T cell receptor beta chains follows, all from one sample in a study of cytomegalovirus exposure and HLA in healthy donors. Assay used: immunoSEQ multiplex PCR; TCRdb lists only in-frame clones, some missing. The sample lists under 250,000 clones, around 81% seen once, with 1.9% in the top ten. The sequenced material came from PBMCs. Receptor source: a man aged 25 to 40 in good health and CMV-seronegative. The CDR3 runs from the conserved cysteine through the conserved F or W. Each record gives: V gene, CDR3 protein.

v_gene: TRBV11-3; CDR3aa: CASSSGTGGNEQYF
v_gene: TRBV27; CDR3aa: CASMAGAYSNQPQHF
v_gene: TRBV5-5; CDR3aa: CASSRFRDRGFDQPQHF
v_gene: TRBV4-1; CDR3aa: CASSPLQGPSYEQYF
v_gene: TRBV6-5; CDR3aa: CASSYVRGRGTDTQYF
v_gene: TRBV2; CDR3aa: CASSSIAGVTYEQYF
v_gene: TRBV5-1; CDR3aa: CASSSTGQSAEQYF
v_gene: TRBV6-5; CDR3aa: CASSYGQGRGGTEAFF
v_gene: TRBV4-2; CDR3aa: CASSPRQGSTDTQYF
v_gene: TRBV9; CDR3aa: CASSVDGGSLTEAFF
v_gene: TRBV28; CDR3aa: CASSTTGPDTQYF
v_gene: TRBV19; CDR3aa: CASSIGGGRGTYEQYF
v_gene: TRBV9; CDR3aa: CASSAETGPTYEQYF
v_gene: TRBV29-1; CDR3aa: CSVVTGAVGYTF